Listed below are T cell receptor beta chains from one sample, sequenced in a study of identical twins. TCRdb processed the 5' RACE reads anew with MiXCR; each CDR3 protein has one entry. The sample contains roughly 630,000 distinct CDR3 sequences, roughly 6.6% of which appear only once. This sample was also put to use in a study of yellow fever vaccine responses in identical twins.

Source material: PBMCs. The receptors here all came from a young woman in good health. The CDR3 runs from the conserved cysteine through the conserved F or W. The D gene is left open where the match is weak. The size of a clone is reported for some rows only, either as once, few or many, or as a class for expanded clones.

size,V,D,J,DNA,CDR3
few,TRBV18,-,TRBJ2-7,TGTGCCAGCTCACCAACGGCCGGAGCCGAGCAGTACTTC,CASSPTAGAEQYF
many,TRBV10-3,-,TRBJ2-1,TGTGCCATCAACTCCGGCGACTCCCGAATCAACAATGAGCAGTTCTTC,CAINSGDSRINNEQFF
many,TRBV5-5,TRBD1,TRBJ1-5,TGTGCCAGCAGCTTGAACCCCGGGACAGTCACCCAGCCCCAGCATTTT,CASSLNPGTVTQPQHF
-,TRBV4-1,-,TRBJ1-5,TGCGCCAGCAGCCAAGATGCCTGGGGGCCCCAGCATTTT,CASSQDAWGPQHF
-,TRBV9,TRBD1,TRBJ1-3,TGTGCCAGCAGCGTTACAGGGGGCGAAGGAAACACCATATATTTT,CASSVTGGEGNTIYF
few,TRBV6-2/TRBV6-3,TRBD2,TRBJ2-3,TGTGCCACTACAGCGGGAGGCCACTTCACAGATACGCAGTATTTT,CATTAGGHFTDTQYF
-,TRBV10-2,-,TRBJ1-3,TGCGCCAGCAGTGATGGAAACACCATATATTTT,CASSDGNTIYF
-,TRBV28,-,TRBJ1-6,TGTGCCAGCAGTCCATCGGCCGGAAGGGGCTCACCCCTCCACTTT,CASSPSAGRGSPLHF
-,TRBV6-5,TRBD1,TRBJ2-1,TGTGCCAGCAGTTTCTCGGGACAGGGGTCTAATGAGCAGTTCTTC,CASSFSGQGSNEQFF
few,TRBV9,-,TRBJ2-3,TGTGCCAGCAGCCCCTTCGACGCCACAGATACGCAGTATTTT,CASSPFDATDTQYF
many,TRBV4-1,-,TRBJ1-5,TGCGCCAGCAGCCAAGCCAGCAGCAATCAGCCCCAGCATTTT,CASSQASSNQPQHF
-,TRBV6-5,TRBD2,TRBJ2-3,TGTGCCAGCAGTTATAGCGGGACTGCTAGCACAGATACGCAGTATTTT,CASSYSGTASTDTQYF
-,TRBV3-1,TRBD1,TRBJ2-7,TGTGCCAGCAGCCAATCGACAGGGGGCTTCGACGAGCAGTACTTC,CASSQSTGGFDEQYF
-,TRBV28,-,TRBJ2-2,TGTGCCAGCAGTTTACTCTTTACCGGGGAGCTGTTTTTT,CASSLLFTGELFF
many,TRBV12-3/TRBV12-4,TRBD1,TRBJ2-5,TGTGCCAGCACCCTACAGGGGGCAGGAGAGACCCAGTACTTC,CASTLQGAGETQYF
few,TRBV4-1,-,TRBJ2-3,TGCGCCAGCAGCCAAGTCCAGACCCTACCAGATACGCAGTATTTT,CASSQVQTLPDTQYF
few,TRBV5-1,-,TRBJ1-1,TGCGCCAGCAAACCGGGCCAGACTTTATTGAACACTGAAGCTTTCTTT,CASKPGQTLLNTEAFF
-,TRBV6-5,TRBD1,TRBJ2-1,TGTGCCAGCAGTTACTCGAAGGGGGCGGGTTACAATGAGCAGTTCTTC,CASSYSKGAGYNEQFF
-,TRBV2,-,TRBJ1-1,TGTGCCAGCAGTGACACTTTTGGACAGATGAACACTGAAGCTTTCTTT,CASSDTFGQMNTEAFF
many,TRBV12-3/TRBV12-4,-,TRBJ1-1,TGTGCCAGCAGTTTCGCTTCGAACACTGAAGCTTTCTTT,CASSFASNTEAFF
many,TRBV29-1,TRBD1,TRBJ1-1,TGCAGCGTTGGGACAGGGGGTGGAAAGTTCGCTGAAGCTTTCTTT,CSVGTGGGKFAEAFF
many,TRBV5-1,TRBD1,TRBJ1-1,TGCGCCAGCAGCTTATCCGGGACAGGGGTCACTGAAGCTTTCTTT,CASSLSGTGVTEAFF
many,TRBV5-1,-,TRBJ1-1,TGCGCCAGCAGCTTGGAGACGGGGGGGTACACTGAAGCTTTCTTT,CASSLETGGYTEAFF
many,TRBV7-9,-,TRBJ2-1,TGTGCCAGCAGCTCCCCCAGACAGGTCATCTTC,CASSSPRQVIF
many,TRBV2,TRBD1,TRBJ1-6,TGTGCCAGCAGAGAAACAGGGGCCCGATCACCCCTCCACTTT,CASRETGARSPLHF
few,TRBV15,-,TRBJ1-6,TGTGCCACCAGCAGTAACGGGGTTCCGAATTCACCCCTCCACTTT,CATSSNGVPNSPLHF
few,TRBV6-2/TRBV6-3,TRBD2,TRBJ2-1,TGTGCCAGCAGTTCTGGACTAGCGGGAGGACCCGCCTACAATGAGCAGTTCTTC,CASSSGLAGGPAYNEQFF
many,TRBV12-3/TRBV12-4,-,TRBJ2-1,TGTGCCAGCAGTGCCGACTGGGGCAATGAGCAGTTCTTC,CASSADWGNEQFF
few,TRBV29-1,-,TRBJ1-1,TGCAGCGTTGCCCCTCTACTGAACACTGAAGCTTTCTTT,CSVAPLLNTEAFF
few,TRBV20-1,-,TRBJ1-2,TGCAGTGCTAGAGCGGCCGGACAGAACGCCGCAATACTAACTAAAAGCTACACCTTC,CSARAAGQNAAILTKSYTF
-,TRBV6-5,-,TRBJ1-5,TGTGCCAGCAGTTACTCGAGCGGCAATCAGCCCCAGCATTTT,CASSYSSGNQPQHF
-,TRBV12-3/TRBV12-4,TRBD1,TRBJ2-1,TGTGCCAGCAGCCCGGGACAGGGGGCGCTTGGTGAGCAGTTCTTC,CASSPGQGALGEQFF
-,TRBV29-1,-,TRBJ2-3,TGCAGCGTTGAAGTGGCTAAGCAGAGGGGCACAGATACGCAGTATTTT,CSVEVAKQRGTDTQYF
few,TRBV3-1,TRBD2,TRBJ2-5,TGTGCCAGCGAAACTAGCGGGGGGGAGACCCAGTACTTC,CASETSGGETQYF
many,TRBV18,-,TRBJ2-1,TGTGCCAGCTCACCAAACGGGGGTTGGAGCTCCTACAATGAGCAGTTCTTC,CASSPNGGWSSYNEQFF
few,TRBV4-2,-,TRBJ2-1,TGTGCCAGCAGCCAAGATCTGGGGGCTCCGAAGCAGTTCTTC,CASSQDLGAPKQFF
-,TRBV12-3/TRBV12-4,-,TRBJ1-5,TGTGCCAGCAGTTTCCCAGGGGTCGGTCAGCCCCAGCATTTT,CASSFPGVGQPQHF
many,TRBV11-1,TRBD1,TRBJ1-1,TGTGCCAGCACAACAGGGGGCATCACTGAAGCTTTCTTT,CASTTGGITEAFF
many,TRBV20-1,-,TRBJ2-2,TGCAGTGCTAGAGATTGGTTGAACTCCGGTACCGGGGAGCTGTTTTTT,CSARDWLNSGTGELFF
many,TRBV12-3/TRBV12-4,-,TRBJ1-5,TGTGCCAGCAACCGGGGGGCTAATCAGCCCCAGCATTTT,CASNRGANQPQHF
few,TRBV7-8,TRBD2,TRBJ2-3,TGTGCCAGCAGCCCCTGGACTAGCGGGACCAGCACAGATACGCAGTATTTT,CASSPWTSGTSTDTQYF
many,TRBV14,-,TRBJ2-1,TGTGCCAGCAGCCAGGGGGCAGTTGAGCAGTTCTTC,CASSQGAVEQFF
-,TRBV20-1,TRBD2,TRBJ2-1,TGCAGTGCTTGGAGTCGGGCTCGACTAGCGGCAATCAATGAGCAGTTCTTC,CSAWSRARLAAINEQFF
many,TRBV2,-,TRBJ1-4,TGTGCCAGCAGTCCGCTCATAGCTAATGAAAAACTGTTTTTT,CASSPLIANEKLFF
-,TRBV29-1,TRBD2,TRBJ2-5,TGCAGTGGGACTAGCGGGGTTAAGACGGGGACCCAGTACTTC,CSGTSGVKTGTQYF
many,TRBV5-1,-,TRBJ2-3,TGCGCCAGCAGCTTGGGAGGGCTAAACCCCCCAGATACGCAGTATTTT,CASSLGGLNPPDTQYF
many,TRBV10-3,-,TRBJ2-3,TGTGCCATCAGTCGAGGGACAGATACGCAGTATTTT,CAISRGTDTQYF
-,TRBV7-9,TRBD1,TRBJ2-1,TGTGCCACCAGGGGGAGTGAGCAGTTCTTC,CATRGSEQFF
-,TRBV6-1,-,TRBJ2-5,TGTGCCAGCAGTGAAGCAGAGGGTGGCCAAGAGACCCAGTACTTC,CASSEAEGGQETQYF